The 26 T cell receptor beta chains presented below share a single source sample, sequenced in a study of human T cells and chemical hapten exposure (dated by TCRdb to the early 2020s). The time point tag for this specimen amounts to: patch test 1, 2 weeks after DPC sensitization. Per the publication, the treatment or condition label means: therapeutic diphenylcyclopropenone sensitization with weekly scalp DPC. Libraries were made using RACE. The reads were generated on a NextSeq 500. The raw public data were reprocessed by TCRdb itself: fastp quality trimming at Q25, MiXCR clonotype calling, in-frame beta chains only. Each entry is one CDR3 protein sequence, shown with its most common DNA and genes. This sample lists 150,000 to 200,000 distinct CDR3 sequences; approximately 20% were detected once. Approximately 6.4% of the sample goes to the ten largest clones. Material: whole blood, obtained in connection with sensitization to the hapten diphenylcyclopropenone (DPC). The receptors originated from a woman in her fifties or sixties with alopecia areata. Some clones in this sample may be carry-over from other donors' samples.

The J gene is TRBJ1-5, the V gene TRBV20-1; the D is unclear. Germline assignment: CDR1 DFQATT and CDR2 SNEGSKA (reference sequence). The V and J ends lost 3 bases and 5 bases respectively, with 11 bases between them. The CDR3 contains 13 residues. The CDR3 nucleotides read TGCAGTGCTAGGCATAACAGAGATCAGCCCCAGCATTTT. This codes for CSARHNRDQPQHF.

V gene TRBV29-1 combines with J gene TRBJ2-3; 7 bases line up with TRBD1. The germline V gene has CDR1 SQVTM and CDR2 ANQGSEA. The CDR3 loop spans 11 amino acids. Trimming took 7 bases from V and 6 from J; bases not matched to a gene: 4. The CDR3 sequence: CSGGQTDTQYF. The CDR3 DNA reads TGCAGCGGGGGACAGACTGATACGCAGTATTTT.

This clonotype has more than one count but fewer than ten. The V call is TRBV29-1, the J call TRBJ1-2; D gene ambiguous. The CDR3 covers 11 residues. From germline, CDR1 is SQVTM and CDR2 ANQGSEA. V lost 4 bases, J lost 5 bases, and 8 bases lay in between. The CDR3 region is CSVVWQYGYTF. The CDR3 nucleotides read TGCAGCGTTGTGTGGCAGTATGGCTACACCTTC.

This clonotype occurred many times. This rearrangement joins TRBV27 to TRBJ2-1; no firm D call. The CDR3 has 14 amino acids. Trimming left V 5 bases short and J 3 bases short, with 11 bases between. The germline V gene has CDR1 MNHEY and CDR2 SMNVEV (reference sequence). CDR3 loop: CASSQSPDYNEQFF. The CDR3 DNA sequence: TGTGCCAGCAGTCAATCCCCGGACTACAATGAGCAGTTCTTC.

In its sample, this clonotype was seen once. This may be a read error: a much more frequent sequence differs by one nucleotide. This likely comes from a read error, as the CDR3 has no conserved phenylalanine or tryptophan at its end. The chain links TRBV7-6 to TRBJ2-7, with D tentatively TRBD1 (7 bases). CDR1 and CDR2 (germline): SGHVS, FNYEAQ. This CDR3 region has 15 residues. Trimming pared 0 bases from V and 4 bases from J, leaving 13 bases between. The CDR3 reads CASSLAEGAQYEQYY. The CDR3 bases are TGTGCCAGCAGCTTAGCGGAGGGGGCGCAATACGAGCAGTACTAC.

The genes are TRBV12-3 or TRBV12-4 and TRBJ1-1, with TRBD1 matching 7 bases. Germline trimming cut 11 bases from V and 4 bases from J; bases unmatched to any gene: 7. There are 12 residues in the CDR3. Here the CDR3 DNA reads TGTGCCGCAAGGGGGCCGGGCACTGAAGCTTTCTTT. This sequence encodes CAARGPGTEAFF.

The chain links TRBV29-1 to TRBJ2-1; D is perhaps TRBD2 (7 bases). Between the trimmed V and J ends, which lost 7 bases and 8 bases, there was a span of 24 bases. Germline CDR1 SQVTM, CDR2 ANQGSEA. This CDR3 comprises 15 residues. The CDR3 loop is CSAVWGRLALDEQFF. In DNA, the CDR3 is TGCAGCGCCGTGTGGGGGCGACTAGCCCTCGATGAGCAGTTCTTC.

This clonotype has a handful of counts. The rearrangement links TRBV20-1 to TRBJ2-3; 9 nucleotides agree with TRBD1. This CDR3 comprises 20 residues. V was pared by 6 bases and J by 2 bases, with 24 bases of the junction left unmatched. Germline CDR1 reads DFQATT; CDR2 reads SNEGSKA (reference sequence). The CDR3 coding sequence is TGCAGTGCCAGCCTCGACGGACAGGGGCCCTTTGGCTCTATCACAGATACGCAGTATTTT. Its translation: CSASLDGQGPFGSITDTQYF.

The chain has TRBV7-9 and TRBJ2-3; a weak D match, TRBD2 (5 bases). V lost 2 bases, J lost 6 bases, and 12 bases lay in between. The CDR3 length is 14 residues. CDR1 is SEHNR and CDR2 is FQNEAQ in the germline V gene (reference sequence). Here the CDR3 DNA reads TGTGCCAGCAGCTTACAGGCGGGTGCGGATACGCAGTATTTT. Protein sequence: CASSLQAGADTQYF.

This clonotype was seen more than once but under ten times. V gene TRBV11-2 combines with J gene TRBJ1-1; D is ambiguous. The V gene lost 3 bases and the J gene lost 0 bases, with 11 bases spanning the gap. The CDR3 has 15 residues. Germline-derived CDR1 and CDR2 are SGHAT and FQNNGV. The CDR3 sequence is CASSLATYMNTEAFF. CDR3 coding DNA: TGTGCCAGCAGCTTGGCTACCTACATGAACACTGAAGCTTTCTTT.

This clonotype was seen more than once but under ten times. This chain uses TRBV20-1 with TRBJ2-7; D unresolved. V lost 5 bases to trimming and J lost 5 bases, with 16 bases between them. Germline lookup yields CDR1 DFQATT and CDR2 SNEGSKA (reference sequence). The CDR3 loop spans 13 amino acids. DNA for the CDR3: TGCAGTGCTGGCCTCAGGTTTAGTCACGAGCAGTACTTC. Translating it yields CSAGLRFSHEQYF.

This clonotype was seen only a few times. The chain links TRBV5-5 to TRBJ1-6; no reliable D call. The CDR3 runs to 14 residues. V shed 1 base and J shed 8 bases, with 10 bases lying between them. CDR1 SGHKS and CDR2 YYEKEE come from the germline V gene (reference sequence). The CDR3 DNA is TGTGCCAGCAGCTTGTTCTTCGGATATTCACCCCTCCACTTT. Protein product: CASSLFFGYSPLHF.

This rearrangement joins TRBV6-5 to TRBJ1-1; weak D call: TRBD1 (6 bases). This CDR3 spans 11 amino acids. The germline gives CDR1 MNHEY, CDR2 SVGAGI. V dropped 6 bases and J dropped 11 bases, with 13 bases sitting between them. The CDR3 region has the DNA TGTGCCAGCAGATTCAGGGGTACGGCTTTCTTT. Translating gives CASRFRGTAFF.

This clonotype appeared a few times. J is TRBJ2-3 and V is TRBV10-3, with D uncertain. V lost 3 bases and J lost 7, with 14 bases in between. The CDR3 loop spans 14 amino acids. Germline V gives CDR1 ENHRY, CDR2 SYGVKD. CDR3 loop: CAISEERDTNTQYF. CDR3 coding DNA: TGTGCCATCAGTGAAGAAAGGGATACGAATACGCAGTATTTT.

This clonotype was seen a handful of times. The V call is TRBV27, the J call TRBJ1-5; TRBD1 aligns across 9 bases. The CDR3 contains 15 residues. Per the germline V gene, CDR1 is MNHEY and CDR2 is SMNVEV (reference sequence). Trimming at V came to 8 bases and at J to 3 bases, leaving 8 bases not matched to a gene. The CDR3 DNA follows: TGTGCCAGCGGGGGACAGGGTAACATCAATCAGCCCCAGCATTTT. Amino acids: CASGGQGNINQPQHF.

This clonotype showed up many times. The V and J genes are TRBV7-9 and TRBJ2-2; 14 bases line up with TRBD2. The V gene's germline CDR1 is SEHNR and CDR2 FQNEAQ (reference sequence). The CDR3 is 18 residues long. Losses at the gene ends were 3 bases for V and 5 bases for J; bases not matched to a gene: 8. Written as DNA, the CDR3 is TGTGCCAGCAGCTTCCCGGGACTAGCGGGAGAGAAAACCGGGGAGCTGTTTTTT. Protein product: CASSFPGLAGEKTGELFF.

Of note for this clonotype: The junction departs from germline at one end; a sequencing error may be responsible. This rearrangement joins TRBV12-3 or TRBV12-4 to TRBJ2-1, with 8 bases lining up with TRBD2. This CDR3 is 12 amino acids long. The CDR3 loop is CASNLMRGEGFF. The CDR3 DNA sequence: TGTGCCAGCAATTTAATGCGGGGGGAGGGGTTCTTC.

The rearrangement links TRBV29-1 to TRBJ2-6; D may be TRBD2 (5 bases). This CDR3 contains 16 residues. Germline CDR1 SQVTM, CDR2 ANQGSEA. V lost 6 bases, J lost 2 bases, and 17 bases lay in between. The CDR3 nucleotides are TGCAGCGTCCTAGAGAGGGAGTACACTGGGGCCAACGTCCTGACTTTC. This translates into CSVLEREYTGANVLTF.

The V gene is TRBV2, the J gene TRBJ1-1; no firm D call. The CDR3 is 12 amino acids. V was cut by 3 bases and J by 2 bases, with 4 bases left in between. Germline CDR1 and CDR2: SNHLY and FYNNEI. The CDR3 sequence is CASSEDNTEAFF. In nucleotides, the CDR3 is TGTGCCAGCAGTGAGGATAACACTGAAGCTTTCTTT.

This clonotype appeared many times. The V call is TRBV12-3 or TRBV12-4, the J call TRBJ2-3; D may be TRBD2 (5 bases). There are 12 residues in the CDR3. Trimming left V 2 bases short and J 6 bases short, with 6 bases between. In DNA, the CDR3 is TGTGCCAGCAGTTTAAGCGGTGATACGCAGTATTTT. This translates into CASSLSGDTQYF.

V usage is TRBV20-1 and J usage is TRBJ2-7, with D unresolved. Between the trimmed V and J ends, which lost 7 bases and 3 bases, there was a span of 16 bases. This CDR3 contains 13 residues. Germline V gives CDR1 DFQATT, CDR2 SNEGSKA (reference sequence). The CDR3 protein is CSVYRPASYEQYF. CDR3 sequence (DNA): TGCAGTGTTTACAGACCGGCAAGCTACGAGCAGTACTTC.

This clonotype has only a few counts. In DNA form, the CDR3 reads TGTGCCAGTACCCGGGACACGAACACTGAAGCTTTCTTT. It translates to CASTRDTNTEAFF. The chain couples TRBV10-3 to TRBJ1-1; possibly TRBD1 for D (6 bases). The germline V gene has CDR1 ENHRY and CDR2 SYGVKD. V was shortened by 10 bases and J by 1 base, with 13 bases between the two germline ends. The CDR3 runs 13 residues.

The J gene is TRBJ2-3, the V gene TRBV25-1; the D call may be TRBD1 or TRBD2 (5 bases each). Trimming pared 11 bases from V and 4 bases from J, leaving 13 bases between. Germline CDR1 and CDR2: MGHDK and SYGVNS. This CDR3 has 12 residues. The CDR3 protein is CARDPMADTQYF. CDR3 DNA: TGTGCCCGGGACCCCATGGCAGATACGCAGTATTTT.

The chain is built from TRBV29-1 and TRBJ1-1; D remains ambiguous. The CDR3 runs to 13 residues. CDR1 and CDR2 (germline): SQVTM, ANQGSEA. V was pared by 5 bases and J by 1 base, with 11 bases between. The CDR3 DNA follows: TGCAGCGTTAAAACAGCTGGGAACACTGAAGCTTTCTTT. This codes for CSVKTAGNTEAFF.

On this clonotype itself: Its ends do not fully match the called genes, so a read error is possible. The chain is built from TRBV6-2 or TRBV6-3 and TRBJ1-5; TRBD1 agrees at 9 bases. CDR1 MNHEY and CDR2 SVGEGT come from the germline V gene. The CDR3 is 18 amino acids. CDR3 region: CVSSPDPAWTGVNQPQHF. Written as DNA, the CDR3 is TGTGTCAGCAGCCCCGATCCGGCTTGGACAGGGGTTAATCAGCCCCAGCATTTT.

This sequence joins TRBV5-1 and TRBJ2-3, with D possibly being TRBD1 or TRBD2 (5 bases each). The CDR3 has 13 amino acids. Looked up from germline, CDR1 is SGHRS and CDR2 is YFSETQ. V was cut by 5 bases and J by 2 bases, with 9 bases left in between. This CDR3 reads CASRVGTTDTQYF. The CDR3 region has the DNA TGCGCCAGCAGGGTCGGGACCACAGATACGCAGTATTTT.